These T cell receptor beta chains were read from a single sample in a study of blood T cell repertoires in COVID-19. Only in-frame clones appear in the TCRdb table, and some are missing; sequencing was by immunoSEQ multiplex PCR. This table has some 42,000 clones, more than 60% appearing once. The material sequenced was peripheral blood. The receptor source for this set is a woman in her 70s with acute or convalescent COVID-19. Both conserved end residues are part of each CDR3. The D gene is left open where the match is weak. Size tells how often a clone was seen (once, few, many) or the class of an expanded clone, and some rows leave it out.

J: TRBJ1-6
D: TRBD1
V: TRBV5-6
size: once
DNA: TGTGCCAGCAGCTTGGTACAGGGGGGAACACCCCTCCACTTT
CDR3: CASSLVQGGTPLHF

J: TRBJ2-1
D: TRBD2
V: TRBV30
size: NA
DNA: TGTGCCTGGAAGGGACTAGCGGCGTACAATGAGCAGTTCTTC
CDR3: CAWKGLAAYNEQFF

J: TRBJ2-7
D: NA
V: TRBV5-4
size: NA
DNA: TGTGCCAGCAGCTTGGCCCGGGTCCCCTACGAGCAGTACTTC
CDR3: CASSLARVPYEQYF

J: TRBJ1-2
D: TRBD1
V: TRBV6-2/TRBV6-3
size: NA
DNA: TGTGCCAGCAGTATACATTCGGGACAGCGGTATGGCTACACCTTC
CDR3: CASSIHSGQRYGYTF

J: TRBJ2-5
D: TRBD1
V: TRBV3-1/TRBV3-2
size: NA
DNA: TGTGCCAGCAGCCAGGGACAGCAAGAGACCCAGTACTTC
CDR3: CASSQGQQETQYF

J: TRBJ2-6
D: TRBD1
V: TRBV27
size: NA
DNA: TGTGCCAGCAGTTTATCGGGACAGGGGGCGGGAGGGGCCAACGTCCTGACTTTC
CDR3: CASSLSGQGAGGANVLTF

J: TRBJ1-1
D: NA
V: TRBV4-1
size: few
DNA: TGCGCCAGCAGCCAAGAGCTCGTGCAGACTGAAGCTTTCTTT
CDR3: CASSQELVQTEAFF

J: TRBJ2-1
D: TRBD2
V: TRBV7-8
size: few
DNA: TGTGCCAGCAGCTTAGGACTAGCGGGGGTTAGAGGTTCCTACAATGAGCAGTTCTTC
CDR3: CASSLGLAGVRGSYNEQFF

J: TRBJ2-1
D: TRBD2
V: TRBV7-2
size: NA
DNA: TGTGCCAGCAGCCAGCTCGGGACTAGCGGGGGTATTTACAATGAGCAGTTCTTC
CDR3: CASSQLGTSGGIYNEQFF

J: TRBJ2-7
D: NA
V: TRBV19
size: few
DNA: TGTGCCAGTAGTACCCAGGCGATGAACTACGAGCAGTACTTC
CDR3: CASSTQAMNYEQYF